Each of the 8 T cell receptor beta chains below was sequenced from the same sample in a study of OX40 agonist ivuxolimab in advanced cancers. Only in-frame clones appear in the TCRdb table, and some are missing; sequencing was by immunoSEQ multiplex PCR. The data hold around 56,000 clones, with about 83% observed a single time. The specimen comprised CD4+ or CD8+ T cells sorted from blood, sampled in a trial of the OX40 agonist ivuxolimab. Every receptor here comes from an adult with an advanced solid tumor such as melanoma, head and neck, liver or kidney cancer.

The chain joins TRBV6-5 to TRBJ1-6, with 7 bases aligning to TRBD1. With V trimmed by 6 bases and J by 11 bases, 10 bases remained unmatched. Germline CDR1 and CDR2: MNHEY and SVGAGI. CDR3 length: 14 amino acids. This CDR3 reads CASRREGADAPLHF. The CDR3 DNA reads as TGTGCCAGCAGGAGAGAGGGGGCCGATGCACCCCTCCACTTT.

The V gene is TRBV15, the J gene TRBJ2-7; D tentatively fits TRBD1 or TRBD2 (5 bases each). Per germline, CDR1 LNHNV and CDR2 YYDKDF (reference sequence). With 1 base removed from V and 1 base from J, the gap between germline ends came to 8 bases. This CDR3 has 14 residues. Here the CDR3 reads CATSRVGASYEQYF. CDR3 bases: TGTGCCACCAGCAGAGTCGGGGCTTCCTACGAGCAGTACTTC.

The chain's CDR3 is CASSPISGEKLFF. Here the CDR3 DNA reads TGTGCCAGCTCGCCTATTTCGGGAGAAAAACTGTTTTTT. The rearrangement uses TRBV9 and TRBJ1-4; D is ambiguous. This CDR3 is 13 amino acids long. CDR1 and CDR2 from the germline V gene are SGDLS and YYNGEE. V gave up 7 bases and J gave up 8 bases, with 15 bases separating them.

The chain joins TRBV6-6 to TRBJ2-3; tentatively, D is TRBD2 (5 bases). The CDR3 spans 15 residues. Trimming took 0 bases from V and 1 from J, leaving 8 bases between them. In germline, CDR1 is MNHNY, CDR2 SVGAGI (reference sequence). The CDR3 DNA reads TGTGCCAGCAGTTACTCGCGGGCGCGCACAGATACGCAGTATTTT. It is translated as CASSYSRARTDTQYF.

Only one count was recorded for this clone. The rearrangement joins TRBV29-1 to TRBJ2-7; D tentatively reads TRBD1 or TRBD2 (5 bases each). Germline values: CDR1 SQVTM, CDR2 ANQGSEA. The germline V and J ends were trimmed by 6 bases and 1 base, with 10 bases remaining between them. The CDR3 spans 12 residues. The CDR3 spells CSVSWGSYEQYF. The CDR3 coding sequence is TGCAGCGTCTCCTGGGGGTCCTACGAGCAGTACTTC.

This chain joins TRBV14 and TRBJ1-4; 10 bases are shared with TRBD1. V lost 0 bases, J lost 4 bases, and 2 bases stayed unmatched. The CDR3 contains 16 residues. Per the germline V gene, CDR1 is SGHDN and CDR2 is FVKESK. Here the CDR3 DNA reads TGTGCCAGCAGCCAAGACTGGACAGGGGGTAATGAAAAACTGTTTTTT. It specifies CASSQDWTGGNEKLFF.

This clone has a single count. V usage is TRBV6-5 and J usage is TRBJ1-2, with D tentatively TRBD1 (5 bases). The V end lost 5 bases, the J end lost 2 bases, and 9 bases lay between the germline ends. The CDR3 spans 13 residues. Germline assignment: CDR1 MNHEY and CDR2 SVGAGI. Here the CDR3 reads CASSQTVNYGYTF. As DNA, the CDR3 is TGTGCCAGCAGTCAGACAGTAAACTATGGCTACACCTTC.

This chain connects TRBV2 to TRBJ1-5; TRBD1 matches 7 bases. In germline, CDR1 is SNHLY, CDR2 FYNNEI. Germline trimming cut 8 bases from V and 5 bases from J; bases unmatched to any gene: 15. The CDR3 totals 16 residues. CDR3 DNA: TGTGCCAGCTCATATTTTAGGGACAGTTACTATCAGCCCCAGCATTTT. It is translated as CASSYFRDSYYQPQHF.